The T cell receptor (beta chain) described here comes from a study of beta chain features in type 1 diabetes (dated by TCRdb to the late 2010s). Study-wide context: Patients and healthy donors did not differ in mean age, gender distribution, total cell number or subset yield. The study compared the TCRB repertoires of sorted circulating CD4+ T cell subsets in recently diagnosed type 1 diabetes patients with those in matched healthy donors. Regulatory and stem cell-like memory subsets were isolated from only 8 patients and roughly eight healthy donors, whereas naive and central memory subsets came from all 30 or so donors. Across all samples, approximately 100 million sorted cells were examined, and cell number per subset correlated strongly with RNA yield.

Summary of the overall study and its limitations: Naive, central memory and regulatory TCRB repertoires appeared to be more alike among patients than among healthy donors. Because the HLA sub-analyses included only small numbers of individuals, any influence of HLA type on TCRB rearrangement was left unresolved. At VDJ recombination sites, patients with type 1 diabetes made fewer insertions and deleted more nucleotides, a pattern implying thymic rearrangement abnormalities. Because cDNA rather than genomic DNA was sequenced, highly expressing activated cells could have been over-represented, although no difference in activation and CD3 levels was found between groups. Shorter templates might have been favored by PCR, but patient and control samples were amplified and corrected together, so both groups would have been affected equally by any skew. In all four CD4+ subsets, TCRB CDR3 length was moderately but significantly shorter in type 1 diabetes patients.

From each donor, a single peripheral blood sample of around 120 mL on average was drawn into heparinised tubes. A BD FACSAria II was used to sort naive, central memory, regulatory and stem cell-like memory CD4+ T cells with a panel that included CD45RO, CCR7, CD25, CD127, CD95 and CD27. Purity was above 95% for every sorted population. PBMCs were isolated right away by Lymphoprep density gradient centrifugation and were stained directly, without culture. Samples were stained and sorted in pairs, with one healthy donor and one patient per experiment, so that batch effects were minimized. Comment on this clone: Which antigen it targets is not known. Within one base of it there is no much larger clone, and no base qualities were kept.

V was cut back by 6 bases and J by 1 base, leaving a gap of 10 bases between them. From a lookup of the germline V gene, CDR1 and CDR2 are MNHEY and SVGAGI. The CDR3 holds 13 amino acids from the cysteine to the phenylalanine. The entry retains the CDR3 DNA only, 39 bases that are in frame from base 1. The High Capacity cDNA Reverse Transcription Kit was used to reverse transcribe all of the isolated RNA, meaning that expressed TCRB transcripts were what got sequenced. Deep immunoSEQ sequencing was performed on naive, central memory and regulatory T cell samples, with an average of about 3.57 million total reads per sample. Sorted cells were lysed in RLT buffer, and RNA was extracted using DNase-treated RNeasy Micro or Mini kits according to cell number. Each cell subset was processed on its own to prevent cross-contamination, while patient and healthy donor samples were processed together. The immunoSEQ multiplex PCR was used to amplify TCRB sequences from cDNA, yielding 87-bp fragments that span the CDR3 region. Sequencing of the amplicons was done on the Illumina HiSeq platform. Turning to the authors' computational methods: PCR bias was computationally corrected using synthetic template baselines, reads within Hamming distance 2 were collapsed, and singletons that could not be merged were discarded. By aligning reads against IMGT, V, D and J genes, CDR3 length, and insertions or deletions at six rearrangement sites were assigned. Within each subset, clonotype counts were normalized to the number of sorted cells before true diversity and Gini coefficients were calculated with the tcR R package. The overlap coefficient, calculated on TCRB nucleotide sequences, was used to quantify repertoire sharing. Not all clones reach the TCRdb copy of this immuneACCESS table, which keeps in-frame sequences only. Checked studies attribute under half of the gap to unresolved V genes and leave the rest unexplained. The DNA was the basis for D and trimming; V, J and clone size are from that table. This sample has fewer than 30,000 clones in its table, and 69% of those were observed once. Of the sample, around 4% falls within the top ten clones.

Specimen: Tregs from blood. According to the study, the label for this sample's cell subset or site signals: regulatory CD4+ T cells. The rearranged chain carries TRBV6-5 and TRBJ2-7, and TRBD1 may be the D gene, going by 5 matching bases. The receptor comes from a man younger than 35 with type 1 diabetes. The CDR3 reads as follows: CASRGTGSYEQYF. DNA sequence: TGTGCCAGCAGAGGTACAGGATCCTACGAGCAGTACTTC.